The 10 T cell receptor beta chains given below trace back to one sample, sequenced in a study of shared clonotypes between healthy human individuals. The method was immunoSEQ multiplex PCR; TCRdb's version includes in-frame clones alone and lacks a portion of them. The sample has 500,000 to 650,000 clones; around 80% are singletons. The sample comprised PBMCs. Receptors originate from a woman aged 40 to 50 in good health. Some clones in this sample may be carry-over from other donors' samples.

This sequence joins TRBV28 and TRBJ1-4; TRBD1 is a possible D gene (5 bases). Germline values: CDR1 MDHEN, CDR2 SYDVKM. Trimming stripped 3 bases from V and 2 bases from J, with 13 bases between. This CDR3 is built from 16 residues. The CDR3 here is CASSFPGLGTNEKLFF. The CDR3 nucleotides are TGTGCCAGCAGTTTCCCGGGGCTCGGGACTAATGAAAAACTGTTTTTT.

J is TRBJ1-2 and V is TRBV6-6; 10 bases align to TRBD1. Germline lookup yields CDR1 MNHNY and CDR2 SVGAGI (reference sequence). The V segment lost 7 bases and the J segment 8 bases; nucleotides outside the gene matches: 10. The CDR3 is 14 amino acids. In DNA, the CDR3 is TGTGCCAGCATTCCGGGGGACAGGGGAGGAGGCTACACCTTC. This translates into CASIPGDRGGGYTF.

This clone was observed a handful of times. A much larger clone lies a single base off, so this may be a read error. Other DNA sequences of this sample code for an identical CDR3. The chain combines TRBV7-9 with TRBJ1-1, with D uncertain. The V gene's germline CDR1 is SEHNR and CDR2 FQNEAQ (reference sequence). Between the trimmed V and J ends, which lost 5 bases and 1 base, there was a span of 8 bases. The length of the CDR3 is 13 residues. The CDR3 region has the DNA TGTGCCAGCAGCCCTACAGAGAACACTGAAGCTTTCTTT. Translating it yields CASSPTENTEAFF.

The chain uses TRBV7-2 and TRBJ2-3; 10 bases map to TRBD1. With V trimmed by 5 bases and J by 5 bases, 4 bases remained unmatched. This CDR3 has 14 amino acids. Germline CDR1 and CDR2: SGHTA and FQGNSA. The CDR3 region is CASSRQGAGDTQYF. The CDR3 nucleotides read TGTGCCAGCAGCCGACAGGGGGCTGGAGATACGCAGTATTTT.

This chain joins TRBV5-4 and TRBJ1-1, with D perhaps matching TRBD1 (6 bases). Germline V gene lookup returns CDR1 SGHNT and CDR2 YYREEE (reference sequence). The V and J ends lost 3 bases and 1 base respectively, with 10 bases between them. CDR3 length: 14 amino acids. The DNA for the CDR3 is TGTGCCAGCAGCTCGGACAGCTGGAACACTGAAGCTTTCTTT. This codes for CASSSDSWNTEAFF. The full variable domain, with the rest looked up from reference TRBV5-4 and TRBJ1-1, is ETGVTQSPTHLIKTRGQQVTLRCSSQSGHNTVSWYQQALGQGPQFIFQYYREEENGRGNFPPRFSGLQFPNYSSELNVNALELDDSALYLCASSSDSWNTEAFFGQGTRLTVV.

This clone has only a few counts. This sequence joins TRBV2 and TRBJ1-2; TRBD1 might be the D (5 bases). The germline V gene encodes CDR1 SNHLY and CDR2 FYNNEI. The CDR3 is made up of 16 amino acids. The V end lost 5 bases, the J end lost 0 bases, and 16 bases lay between the germline ends. CDR3 nucleotide sequence: TGTGCCAGCAGTCCGAAGAACGGGGCAGCTAACTATGGCTACACCTTC. Residues: CASSPKNGAANYGYTF.

The V gene is TRBV28, the J gene TRBJ1-1; no definite D call. The CDR3 contains 14 residues. V lost 6 bases, J lost 2 bases, and 13 bases lay in between. CDR1 is MDHEN and CDR2 is SYDVKM in the germline V gene. The CDR3 bases are TGTGCCAGCAGAAGCGTAGGGCCTAACACTGAAGCTTTCTTT. It specifies CASRSVGPNTEAFF. The variable domain in full, completed from reference TRBV28 and TRBJ1-1, reads DVKVTQSSRYLVKRTGEKVFLECVQDMDHENMFWYRQDPGLGLRLIYFSYDVKMKEKGDIPEGYSVSREKKERFSLILESASTNQTSMYLCASRSVGPNTEAFFGQGTRLTVV.

The V and J genes are TRBV28 and TRBJ2-4; no clear D. This CDR3 comprises 15 residues. V gave up 7 bases and J gave up 2 bases, with 15 bases separating them. CDR1 and CDR2 from the germline V gene are MDHEN and SYDVKM. The CDR3 DNA sequence: TGTGCCAGCACCTCGGTAAGAGAAACCAAAAACATTCAGTACTTC. Translated: CASTSVRETKNIQYF.

This rearrangement joins TRBV7-9 to TRBJ2-3; D unclear. This CDR3 is 12 amino acids long. The germline V and J ends were trimmed by 6 bases and 4 bases, with 8 bases remaining between them. Germline CDR1 is SEHNR and CDR2 is FQNEAQ (reference sequence). CDR3 region: CASRPPADTQYF. The CDR3 DNA sequence: TGTGCCAGCAGACCCCCGGCAGATACGCAGTATTTT.

This clone was counted a few times. The same CDR3 arises from other DNA sequences in this sample as well. This rearrangement joins TRBV28 to TRBJ1-5; no definite D call. V was cut by 3 bases and J by 6 bases, with 6 bases left in between. CDR1 MDHEN and CDR2 SYDVKM come from the germline V gene. The CDR3 runs to 12 residues. CDR3 DNA sequence: TGTGCCAGCAGTTTGGTTGGTCAGCCCCAGCATTTT. Translation gives CASSLVGQPQHF.